The 29 T cell receptor beta chains given below trace back to one sample, sequenced in a study of shared clonotypes between healthy human individuals. CD8 cells classed as naive were CD45RO-negative and positively selected for CCR7, excluding terminally differentiated effector memory CD45RA+ cells. Data came from immunoSEQ multiplex PCR; TCRdb stores just in-frame clones and leaves some out. The data contain over 2 million clones, about 95% of them singletons. The sequenced sample was naive CD8+ T cells sorted from blood. The receptors were sampled from a man in his late teens or twenties in good health.

This sequence joins TRBV5-4 and TRBJ2-2; D call uncertain. Germline values: CDR1 SGHNT, CDR2 YYREEE (reference sequence). Trimming left V 0 bases short and J 7 bases short, with 4 bases between. The CDR3 extends over 12 amino acids. The CDR3 DNA reads as TGTGCCAGCAGCTTGGCGAACGGGGAGCTGTTTTTT. Translated: CASSLANGELFF. Filled out from reference TRBV5-4 and TRBJ2-2, the complete variable domain reads ETGVTQSPTHLIKTRGQQVTLRCSSQSGHNTVSWYQQALGQGPQFIFQYYREEENGRGNFPPRFSGLQFPNYSSELNVNALELDDSALYLCASSLANGELFFGEGSRLTVL.

The V gene is TRBV7-9, the J gene TRBJ1-1; D is unresolved. In germline, CDR1 is SEHNR, CDR2 FQNEAQ (reference sequence). Trimming left V 5 bases short and J 5 bases short, with 15 bases between. The CDR3 totals 14 residues. The DNA of the CDR3 is TGTGCCAGCAGCCTGGCCGGACTTGGGACTGAAGCTTTCTTT. Translation: CASSLAGLGTEAFF.

V and J are TRBV30 and TRBJ1-5; D not certain. CDR1 and CDR2 (germline): GTSNPN, SVGIG (reference sequence). The CDR3 covers 15 residues. Trimming removed 0 bases from V and 4 bases from J, with 13 bases in between. The CDR3 DNA reads TGTGCCTGGAGTGTACTCGGGCAGCGGAATCAGCCCCAGCATTTT. It is translated as CAWSVLGQRNQPQHF.

Written as DNA, the CDR3 is TGCGCCAGCAGTCCGATTGAAAAAGATACGCAGTATTTT. Protein: CASSPIEKDTQYF. The chain employs TRBV5-1 and TRBJ2-3, with unresolved D. This CDR3 has 13 amino acids. Germline CDR1 is SGHRS and CDR2 is YFSETQ. Trimming took 5 bases from V and 5 from J, leaving 12 bases between them.

The V and J genes are TRBV7-9 and TRBJ2-1, with TRBD2 matching over 7 bases. From germline, CDR1 is SEHNR and CDR2 FQNEAQ (reference sequence). The CDR3 has 16 residues. Germline trimming cut 2 bases from V and 4 bases from J; bases unmatched to any gene: 8. The CDR3 here is CASSLKAGRWYNEQFF. The CDR3 DNA reads TGTGCCAGCAGCTTAAAAGCGGGGAGGTGGTACAATGAGCAGTTCTTC. The full variable domain, completed using reference TRBV7-9 and TRBJ2-1, is DTGVSQNPRHKITKRGQNVTFRCDPISEHNRLYWYRQTLGQGPEFLTYFQNEAQLEKSRLLSDRFSAERPKGSFSTLEIQRTEQGDSAMYLCASSLKAGRWYNEQFFGPGTRLTVL.

This chain connects TRBV9 to TRBJ2-3; D is unclear. Germline lookup yields CDR1 SGDLS and CDR2 YYNGEE. Trimming stripped 0 bases from V and 4 bases from J, with 6 bases between. The CDR3 length is 13 residues. The CDR3 loop is CASSVAAADTQYF. The CDR3 DNA reads as TGTGCCAGCAGCGTAGCGGCGGCAGATACGCAGTATTTT.

V is TRBV4-2 and J is TRBJ1-2; possible D gene TRBD1, 5 bases. Deletions cut 0 bases from V and 2 bases from J, with 13 bases between. CDR1 is LGHNA and CDR2 is YNFKEQ in the germline V gene. This CDR3 contains 16 residues. The chain's CDR3 is CASSQEVAQGNYGYTF. The CDR3 DNA sequence: TGTGCCAGCAGCCAAGAGGTAGCGCAGGGCAACTATGGCTACACCTTC.

The chain employs TRBV28 and TRBJ1-6; TRBD1 agrees at 7 bases. J lost 7 bases, V lost 3 bases, and 0 bases had no gene match. In germline, CDR1 is MDHEN, CDR2 SYDVKM. This CDR3 is 13 amino acids long. The CDR3 sequence: CASSLTGNSPLHF. The CDR3 DNA reads as TGTGCCAGCAGTTTGACAGGGAATTCACCCCTCCACTTT.

This clone appeared a single time. The chain carries TRBV5-1 and TRBJ2-5; 7 nucleotides align to TRBD2. Germline assignment: CDR1 SGHRS and CDR2 YFSETQ. The CDR3 sequence is 15 residues long. The V gene end was trimmed by 1 base and the J gene end by 4 bases; junction bases not matched to a gene: 7. CDR3 region: CASSLSPGGLETQYF. In nucleotides, the CDR3 is TGCGCCAGCAGCTTGAGTCCGGGGGGTTTAGAGACCCAGTACTTC.

CDR3 nucleotide sequence: TGCGCCAGCAGCCCAGCCACCGAACAAGAGACCCAGTACTTC. Protein sequence: CASSPATEQETQYF. This chain joins TRBV4-1 and TRBJ2-5; D not certain. Trimming pared 4 bases from V and 2 bases from J, leaving 11 bases between. Germline-derived CDR1 and CDR2 are MGHRA and YSYEKL. This CDR3 is built from 14 residues.

This rearrangement joins TRBV6-1 to TRBJ1-3, with D unclear. Germline loops: CDR1 MNHNS, CDR2 SASEGT. Trimming pared 6 bases from V and 2 bases from J, leaving 11 bases between. The CDR3 totals 14 residues. The CDR3 DNA is TGTGCCAGCAGCCCGTTAGGCGCTGGAAACACCATATATTTT. It yields the protein CASSPLGAGNTIYF.

This chain uses TRBV5-1 with TRBJ1-2; D is perhaps TRBD1 (5 bases). With 0 bases removed from V and 11 bases from J, the gap between germline ends came to 17 bases. The CDR3 spans 14 residues. CDR1 and CDR2 (germline): SGHRS, YFSETQ. CDR3 amino acids: CASSLVRDGISYTF. The CDR3 DNA is TGCGCCAGCAGCTTGGTCCGGGACGGAATATCTTACACCTTC.

About this clone: The junction and the germline gene differ at one end; a read error may be behind it. This chain uses TRBV27 with TRBJ1-2; 9 nucleotides align to TRBD1. The CDR3 extends over 16 amino acids. Germline CDR1 and CDR2: MNHEY and SMNVEV (reference sequence). The chain's CDR3 is CAGSPRPGQGPYGYTF. The CDR3 region has the DNA TGTGCCGGCAGTCCTAGGCCGGGACAGGGTCCCTATGGCTACACCTTC.

The chain employs TRBV6-1 and TRBJ2-1; tentatively, D is TRBD2 (6 bases). CDR3 size: 15 residues. Germline CDR1 reads MNHNS; CDR2 reads SASEGT. Trimming stripped 5 bases from V and 2 bases from J, with 13 bases between. This CDR3 is CASSLTRETYNEQFF. The DNA of the CDR3 is TGTGCCAGCAGTTTGACTAGGGAGACCTACAATGAGCAGTTCTTC.

The chain carries TRBV27 and TRBJ1-1, with no clear D. V gave up 5 bases and J gave up 3 bases, with 13 bases separating them. CDR1 is MNHEY and CDR2 is SMNVEV in the germline V gene (reference sequence). The CDR3 sequence is 14 residues long. The CDR3 nucleotides read TGTGCCAGCAGTGTTAGAAGGGCCGACACTGAAGCTTTCTTT. The encoded protein is CASSVRRADTEAFF.

The chain carries TRBV30 and TRBJ2-1, with 7 bases fitting TRBD2. CDR1 is GTSNPN, CDR2 SVGIG, per germline (reference sequence). The CDR3 consists of 18 residues. V shed 1 base and J 7 bases; nucleotides not matched to a gene: 19. The CDR3 nucleotides read TGTGCCTGGAGTGAAAGTTTAGTCAGCGGGACCCTTGGAAATGAGCAGTTCTTC. This gives the protein CAWSESLVSGTLGNEQFF.

The rearrangement joins TRBV21-1 to TRBJ2-5; the DNA was not compared with TRBD2, the D call given in the table. TRBV21-1 is marked as a pseudogene. This CDR3 is built from 13 residues. The CDR3 bases are TGTGCCAGCAGCAAGCGGGCTCAAGAGACCCAGTACTTC. Residues: CASSKRAQETQYF.

This chain uses TRBV7-3 with TRBJ2-3, with 7 bases identical to TRBD2. This CDR3 contains 14 residues. Trimming at V came to 5 bases and at J to 3 bases, leaving 5 bases not matched to a gene. Germline V gives CDR1 SGHTA, CDR2 FQGTGA. The CDR3 DNA is TGTGCCAGCAGCACCGCGGGAGCGACAGATACGCAGTATTTT. Translating gives CASSTAGATDTQYF. Variable domain in full (rest from reference TRBV7-3 and TRBJ2-3): GAGVSQTPSNKVTEKGKYVELRCDPISGHTALYWYRQSLGQGPEFLIYFQGTGAADDSGLPNDRFFAVRPEGSVSTLKIQRTERGDSAVYLCASSTAGATDTQYFGPGTRLTVL.

V gene TRBV6-1 combines with J gene TRBJ2-7; D call uncertain. The CDR3 sequence is 12 residues long. Trimming shortened V by 2 bases and J by 3 bases, and 5 bases separated the two germline ends. Germline V gene data show CDR1 as MNHNS and CDR2 as SASEGT. The CDR3 sequence is CASSETNYEQYF. Here the CDR3 DNA reads TGTGCCAGCAGTGAAACAAACTACGAGCAGTACTTC.

This clone occurred once. The chain carries TRBV27 and TRBJ2-2; D possibly uses TRBD1 or TRBD2 (5 bases each). This CDR3 contains 16 residues. Between the trimmed V and J ends, which lost 6 bases and 7 bases, there was a span of 21 bases. The V gene's germline CDR1 is MNHEY and CDR2 SMNVEV (reference sequence). CDR3 bases: TGTGCCAGCAGCTCGGGCACCGGGACGGCAAGCGGGGAGCTGTTTTTT. It specifies CASSSGTGTASGELFF.

The rearrangement joins TRBV7-8 to TRBJ2-1; 8 bases line up with TRBD1. The ends lost 4 bases at V and 4 bases at J; junction bases unmatched: 9. CDR3 size: 16 residues. Germline V lookup: CDR1 SGHVS, CDR2 FQNEAQ. The CDR3, as DNA: TGTGCCAGCAGCTCCTCTTTGGGACAGGCATACAATGAGCAGTTCTTC. Translated: CASSSSLGQAYNEQFF.

This clone was seen only once. V gene TRBV2 combines with J gene TRBJ2-1; TRBD2 matches 9 bases. The CDR3 consists of 18 residues. J gave up 0 bases and V 4 bases, and 10 bases lay outside the gene matches. Germline CDR1 SNHLY, CDR2 FYNNEI. The CDR3 is CASSGLAGYSSSYNEQFF. The CDR3 DNA reads TGTGCCAGCAGTGGCCTAGCGGGGTATTCTAGCTCCTACAATGAGCAGTTCTTC.

The chain uses TRBV10-1 and TRBJ2-5; D is tentatively TRBD1 or TRBD2 (5 bases each). Trimming cost V 3 bases and J 4 bases, with 12 bases left between them. This CDR3 has 14 amino acids. CDR1 WNHNN and CDR2 SYGVQD come from the germline V gene (reference sequence). The CDR3 loop is CASSEAQGPETQYF. The CDR3 nucleotides read TGCGCCAGCAGTGAAGCCCAGGGACCAGAGACCCAGTACTTC.

The rearrangement joins TRBV29-1 to TRBJ1-2; D unresolved. Germline CDR1 is SQVTM and CDR2 is ANQGSEA. Trimming removed 4 bases from V and 4 bases from J, with 16 bases in between. This CDR3 region has 14 residues. As DNA, the CDR3 is TGCAGCGTTGGCGGTATAGCGGGCAGCTATGGCTACACCTTC. Translating gives CSVGGIAGSYGYTF.

The chain uses TRBV6-5 and TRBJ1-4; TRBD1 matches 7 bases. Losses at the gene ends were 5 bases for V and 6 bases for J; bases not matched to a gene: 3. In germline, CDR1 is MNHEY, CDR2 SVGAGI. The CDR3 has 13 amino acids. CDR3 coding DNA: TGTGCCAGCAGTCCCCAGGGGGATGAAAAACTGTTTTTT. Protein sequence: CASSPQGDEKLFF.

The chain links TRBV9 to TRBJ2-1; D tentatively reads TRBD1 or TRBD2 (6 bases each). The CDR3 is 16 residues long. V was pared by 0 bases and J by 4 bases, with 14 bases between. Germline CDR1 reads SGDLS; CDR2 reads YYNGEE. The CDR3: CASSVEGGAMYNEQFF. The DNA of the CDR3 is TGTGCCAGCAGCGTAGAGGGGGGTGCCATGTACAATGAGCAGTTCTTC.

The V and J genes are TRBV6-6 and TRBJ2-7; no definite D call. This CDR3 is 16 amino acids long. V was shortened by 3 bases and J by 6 bases, with 21 bases between the two germline ends. The germline V gene encodes CDR1 MNHNY and CDR2 SVGAGI (reference sequence). This CDR3 reads CASSYYRAPNSPEQYF. In DNA, the CDR3 is TGTGCCAGCAGTTATTACCGGGCCCCCAATTCTCCCGAGCAGTACTTC.

V gene TRBV4-1 combines with J gene TRBJ1-5; D is perhaps TRBD1 (5 bases). This CDR3 is 15 amino acids long. Between the trimmed V and J ends, which lost 4 bases and 0 bases, there was a span of 10 bases. Germline V gene lookup returns CDR1 MGHRA and CDR2 YSYEKL. The CDR3: CASSLIQASNQPQHF. The CDR3, as DNA: TGCGCCAGCAGCCTAATACAGGCTAGCAATCAGCCCCAGCATTTT.

The rearrangement joins TRBV19 to TRBJ1-1; no clear D. V shed 5 bases and J shed 4 bases, with 14 bases lying between them. Germline V gene data show CDR1 as LNHDA and CDR2 as SQIVND (reference sequence). The CDR3 sequence is 14 residues long. The CDR3 DNA sequence: TGTGCCAGTAGTGACCCAGGCCGAGGCACTGAAGCTTTCTTT. This gives the protein CASSDPGRGTEAFF.